The rows below give T cell receptor beta chains drawn from one sample of a study of shared clonotypes between healthy human individuals. Generated by immunoSEQ multiplex PCR, the TCRdb table keeps only in-frame clones and is missing some. The table includes 2 million to 2.5 million clones, just over 90% detected once. What was sequenced was naive CD4+ T cells from PBMCs. All receptors derive from a young man in good health. Some clones in this sample may be carry-over from other donors' samples. Both conserved end residues are part of each CDR3. The D gene is left open where the match is weak. Only part of the rows carry a size: once, few, many, or a class if the clone is expanded.

cdr3_nt cdr3_aa v_call clone_size d_call j_call
TGTGCCAGCAGCTTAGGGGGAACCTATGGCTACACCTTC CASSLGGTYGYTF TRBV7-8 - - TRBJ1-2
TGTGCCACCAGCAAGGACAGGGGTGCCTACAATGAGCAGTTCTTC CATSKDRGAYNEQFF TRBV15 - TRBD1 TRBJ2-1
TGCGCCAGCAGTGAGACCTCGGGGAACTGGAATGAGCAGTTCTTC CASSETSGNWNEQFF TRBV10-1 - - TRBJ2-1
TGTGCCAGCCGAGGACAGGCGAACACTGAAGCTTTCTTT CASRGQANTEAFF TRBV5-6 - TRBD1 TRBJ1-1
TGTGCCAGCAGCGCGGACAGGGACTATGGCTACACCTTC CASSADRDYGYTF TRBV7-2 - TRBD1 TRBJ1-2
TGTGCCAGCAGCCGGCGGGAGGATTCCAATGAGCAGTTCTTC CASSRREDSNEQFF TRBV11-2 - TRBD2 TRBJ2-1
TGCGCCAGCAGGCCCCGGGGGGCGTCCTACAATGAGCAGTTCTTC CASRPRGASYNEQFF TRBV5-1 - - TRBJ2-1
TGTGCCAGCAGCCAGGCGGGGGCCCTCCCCTTGTGGCCTCAGCCCCAGCATTTT CASSQAGALPLWPQPQHF TRBV14 - - TRBJ1-5
TGCAGCGTTGCGTATCGGGGCTCCTACGAGCAGTACTTC CSVAYRGSYEQYF TRBV29-1 - - TRBJ2-7
TGTGCCAGCAGTTTAGGGGGGCAGGGCTATGGCTACACCTTC CASSLGGQGYGYTF TRBV28 - - TRBJ1-2
TGTGCCAGCAGTTACCTTGGACAGGGGAACTACAATGAGCAGTTCTTC CASSYLGQGNYNEQFF TRBV6-6 - TRBD1 TRBJ2-1
TGTGCCAGCGACAGCAACACTGAAGCTTTCTTT CASDSNTEAFF TRBV28 - - TRBJ1-1
TGCGCCAGCAGCAGGCCAGCGAACACCGGGGAGCTGTTTTTT CASSRPANTGELFF TRBV5-1 - - TRBJ2-2
TGCGCCAGCAACAACGAACCCGAGGGTACGCAGTATTTT CASNNEPEGTQYF TRBV5-1 - - TRBJ2-3
TGTGCCAGCAGCTCAACCTCACCGGCATGGAGCTACACCTTC CASSSTSPAWSYTF TRBV7-9 - - TRBJ1-2
TGCGCCAGCAGCCCCTTCGCCACCCCCGGGGAGCTGTTTTTT CASSPFATPGELFF TRBV5-1 once - TRBJ2-2
TGTGCCAGCAGCCGGACAGGGTTTCCTGGAAACACCATATATTTT CASSRTGFPGNTIYF TRBV7-2 - TRBD1 TRBJ1-3
TGTGCCAGCAGTCCAAATTGGGGGGGAGAGTCCGGTTCCTACAATGAGCAGTTCTTC CASSPNWGGESGSYNEQFF TRBV28 - TRBD2 TRBJ2-1
TGTGCCAGCAGCTCCAGGGGTCAAAATCACTCTGGAAACACCATATATTTT CASSSRGQNHSGNTIYF TRBV7-8 once - TRBJ1-3
TGTGCCAGCAGCTCAGCGGACAGGAACACCGACGAGCAGTACTTC CASSSADRNTDEQYF TRBV7-3 - TRBD1 TRBJ2-7
TGTGCCAGTAGTCTGCACCGGGACAGGGGGTACGAGCAGTACTTC CASSLHRDRGYEQYF TRBV19 - TRBD1 TRBJ2-7
TGTGCCAGTAGTATGTCTGCTTCTCTTGGCACAGATACGCAGTATTTT CASSMSASLGTDTQYF TRBV19 - - TRBJ2-3
TGTGCCAGCAGTTTTTACACGGGACTCTACGAGCAGTACTTC CASSFYTGLYEQYF TRBV6-6 - - TRBJ2-7
TGCGCCAGCAGCTTGGCTCGGGGAACTAATGAAAAACTGTTTTTT CASSLARGTNEKLFF TRBV5-1 once - TRBJ1-4
TGTGCCATCAGTGAGTCAAGAGGGGCTCCCGAAAAACTGTTTTTT CAISESRGAPEKLFF TRBV10-3 - - TRBJ1-4
TGTGCCAGCAGGAGAGAGACAGGGGATCACTATGGCTACACCTTC CASRRETGDHYGYTF TRBV2 - TRBD1 TRBJ1-2
TGTGCCAGCAGCCAAGATAGGTCGTACAGGGCACCCGAGCAGTACTTC CASSQDRSYRAPEQYF TRBV4-2 - - TRBJ2-7
TGTGCCAGCAGCTTAGTACCAGCGGGAGGATTGGGCGATGAGCAGTTCTTC CASSLVPAGGLGDEQFF TRBV7-2 - TRBD2 TRBJ2-1
TGTGCCAGCAGCAGGACTAGCGGGGACACCGGGGAGCTGTTTTTT CASSRTSGDTGELFF TRBV2 once TRBD2 TRBJ2-2
TGCGCCAGCAGCCGGGGACAGGGGAGCGGCTACACCTTC CASSRGQGSGYTF TRBV5-1 - TRBD1 TRBJ1-2
TGTGCCAGCAGTTCCCCCGGGACAGGAATGGAAAAACTGTTTTTT CASSSPGTGMEKLFF TRBV28 - TRBD1 TRBJ1-4
TGTGCCAGCAGCGTAGCGCTCGCGGGAGCTGGCACAGATACGCAGTATTTT CASSVALAGAGTDTQYF TRBV9 once TRBD2 TRBJ2-3